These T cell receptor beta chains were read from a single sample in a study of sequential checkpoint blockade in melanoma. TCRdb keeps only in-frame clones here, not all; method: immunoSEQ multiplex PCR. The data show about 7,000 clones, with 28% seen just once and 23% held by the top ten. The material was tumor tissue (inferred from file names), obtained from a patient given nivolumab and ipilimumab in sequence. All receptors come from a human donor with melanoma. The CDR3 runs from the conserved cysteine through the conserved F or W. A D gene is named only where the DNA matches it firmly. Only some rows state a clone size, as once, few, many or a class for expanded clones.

cdr3_aa: CASSPSNRGIGEQYF
cdr3_nt: TGTGCCAGCAGCCCATCTAACAGGGGAATTGGCGAGCAGTACTTC
j_call: TRBJ2-7
d_call: TRBD1
clone_size: .
v_call: TRBV11-3

cdr3_aa: CASSLGGRAGSGELFF
cdr3_nt: TGTGCCAGCAGTCTTGGTGGGAGGGCCGGTTCCGGGGAGCTGTTTTTT
j_call: TRBJ2-2
d_call: TRBD2
clone_size: few
v_call: TRBV6-8

cdr3_aa: CASGLLAGRGGTDTQYF
cdr3_nt: TGTGCTAGTGGTCTTTTAGCGGGTAGGGGGGGCACAGATACGCAGTATTTT
j_call: TRBJ2-3
d_call: .
clone_size: .
v_call: TRBV12-5

cdr3_aa: CASSARGVSYEQYF
cdr3_nt: TGTGCCAGCAGCGCTCGGGGGGTCTCCTACGAGCAGTACTTC
j_call: TRBJ2-7
d_call: TRBD2
clone_size: large
v_call: TRBV11-3

cdr3_aa: CASSIGRKPPTWQEKLFF
cdr3_nt: TGTGCCAGTAGTATAGGACGGAAACCCCCGACTTGGCAGGAAAAACTGTTTTTT
j_call: TRBJ1-4
d_call: .
clone_size: few
v_call: TRBV19

cdr3_aa: CAWSVDSGGYNEQFF
cdr3_nt: TGTGCCTGGAGTGTTGATAGCGGGGGGTACAATGAGCAGTTCTTC
j_call: TRBJ2-1
d_call: TRBD2
clone_size: .
v_call: TRBV30

cdr3_aa: CASSIASGRRDTQYF
cdr3_nt: TGTGCCAGTAGTATAGCTAGCGGGAGAAGAGATACGCAGTATTTT
j_call: TRBJ2-3
d_call: TRBD2
clone_size: .
v_call: TRBV19

cdr3_aa: CASSFSGTDYSNQPQHF
cdr3_nt: TGTGCCAGCAGTTTTAGCGGGACAGATTATAGCAATCAGCCCCAGCATTTT
j_call: TRBJ1-5
d_call: TRBD1
clone_size: .
v_call: TRBV28

cdr3_aa: CASSEPFGLAALSTDTQYF
cdr3_nt: TGTGCCAGCAGTGAACCCTTTGGCCTAGCGGCCCTAAGCACAGATACGCAGTATTTT
j_call: TRBJ2-3
d_call: TRBD2
clone_size: many
v_call: TRBV9

cdr3_aa: CASSMRTSGTDEQYF
cdr3_nt: TGTGCCAGCAGTATGAGGACTAGCGGGACGGACGAGCAGTACTTC
j_call: TRBJ2-7
d_call: TRBD2
clone_size: .
v_call: TRBV6-8

cdr3_aa: CASSLGQNTDTQYF
cdr3_nt: TGCGCCAGCAGCTTAGGGCAGAACACAGATACGCAGTATTTT
j_call: TRBJ2-3
d_call: .
clone_size: .
v_call: TRBV5-1

cdr3_aa: CASSSQLWWDTEAFF
cdr3_nt: TGTGCCAGCAGTTCACAGCTTTGGTGGGACACTGAAGCTTTCTTT
j_call: TRBJ1-1
d_call: .
clone_size: .
v_call: TRBV28

cdr3_aa: CASGSGQGARQPQHF
cdr3_nt: TGTGCCAGCGGATCGGGACAGGGGGCAAGGCAGCCCCAGCATTTT
j_call: TRBJ1-5
d_call: TRBD1
clone_size: few
v_call: TRBV12-5

cdr3_aa: CASSIRYGSGAYNEQFF
cdr3_nt: TGTGCCAGTAGTATACGTTATGGGTCAGGGGCCTACAATGAGCAGTTCTTC
j_call: TRBJ2-1
d_call: .
clone_size: .
v_call: TRBV19

cdr3_aa: CASSRRGDRNTEAFF
cdr3_nt: TGTGCCAGTAGTAGGAGGGGGGATAGGAACACTGAAGCTTTCTTT
j_call: TRBJ1-1
d_call: .
clone_size: .
v_call: TRBV19

cdr3_aa: CAWSRTGTEAFF
cdr3_nt: TGTGCCTGGAGCAGGACGGGAACTGAAGCTTTCTTT
j_call: TRBJ1-1
d_call: .
clone_size: few
v_call: TRBV30

cdr3_aa: CASSLSRQTNTEAFF
cdr3_nt: TGTGCCAGCAGCCTCTCACGACAGACGAACACTGAAGCTTTCTTT
j_call: TRBJ1-1
d_call: .
clone_size: medium-sized
v_call: TRBV11-3

cdr3_aa: CASSQIAGVGEKETQYF
cdr3_nt: TGTGCCAGCAGCCAAATAGCGGGAGTCGGAGAAAAAGAGACCCAGTACTTC
j_call: TRBJ2-5
d_call: TRBD2
clone_size: .
v_call: TRBV4-2

cdr3_aa: CASSPRGATTDTQYF
cdr3_nt: TGTGCCAGCAGCCCGAGGGGGGCCACCACAGATACGCAGTATTTT
j_call: TRBJ2-3
d_call: .
clone_size: few
v_call: TRBV11-3

cdr3_aa: CASRSGQGMGGYTF
cdr3_nt: TGTGCCAGCAGATCGGGACAGGGGATGGGTGGCTACACCTTC
j_call: TRBJ1-2
d_call: TRBD1
clone_size: medium-sized
v_call: TRBV11-3

cdr3_aa: CASSLSIGGEQPQHF
cdr3_nt: TGTGCCAGCAGTTTATCGATAGGAGGGGAACAGCCCCAGCATTTT
j_call: TRBJ1-5
d_call: .
clone_size: .
v_call: TRBV27

cdr3_aa: CASGLDRAGANVLTF
cdr3_nt: TGTGCCAGTGGCTTGGACAGGGCTGGGGCCAACGTCCTGACTTTC
j_call: TRBJ2-6
d_call: TRBD1
clone_size: .
v_call: TRBV28

cdr3_aa: CASTMGLANTQYF
cdr3_nt: TGTGCCAGTACCATGGGCCTGGCGAATACGCAGTATTTT
j_call: TRBJ2-3
d_call: .
clone_size: few
v_call: TRBV19

cdr3_aa: CAISTGTGYNEQFF
cdr3_nt: TGTGCCATCAGTACCGGGACAGGATACAATGAGCAGTTCTTC
j_call: TRBJ2-1
d_call: TRBD1
clone_size: many
v_call: TRBV6-8

cdr3_aa: CASSTLLAGLTGELFF
cdr3_nt: TGTGCCAGTAGTACGCTTTTAGCGGGTTTAACCGGGGAGCTGTTTTTT
j_call: TRBJ2-2
d_call: TRBD2
clone_size: .
v_call: TRBV19

cdr3_aa: CATKRWADDSNQPQHF
cdr3_nt: TGTGCCACCAAACGGTGGGCAGACGATAGCAATCAGCCCCAGCATTTT
j_call: TRBJ1-5
d_call: .
clone_size: few
v_call: TRBV6-8

cdr3_aa: CASSQDLGEAAYEQYF
cdr3_nt: TGCGCCAGCAGCCAAGATTTAGGCGAAGCGGCTTACGAGCAGTACTTC
j_call: TRBJ2-7
d_call: .
clone_size: .
v_call: TRBV4-1

cdr3_aa: CASSRDSRRYNEQFF
cdr3_nt: TGTGCCAGTAGCCGGGACTCCCGACGATACAATGAGCAGTTCTTC
j_call: TRBJ2-1
d_call: .
clone_size: few
v_call: TRBV19

cdr3_aa: CASSHERGKNIQYF
cdr3_nt: TGTGCCAGCAGCCATGAGCGGGGGAAAAACATTCAGTACTTC
j_call: TRBJ2-4
d_call: TRBD2
clone_size: many
v_call: TRBV7-7

cdr3_aa: CASSPGGGNQPQHF
cdr3_nt: TGTGCCAGCTCTCCTGGGGGGGGAAATCAGCCCCAGCATTTT
j_call: TRBJ1-5
d_call: .
clone_size: .
v_call: TRBV18